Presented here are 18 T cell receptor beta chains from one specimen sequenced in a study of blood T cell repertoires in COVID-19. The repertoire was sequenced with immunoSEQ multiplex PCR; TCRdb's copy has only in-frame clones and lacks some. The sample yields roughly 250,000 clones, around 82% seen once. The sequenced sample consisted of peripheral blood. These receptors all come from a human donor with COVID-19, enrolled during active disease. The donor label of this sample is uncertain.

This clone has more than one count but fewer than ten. CDR3 loop: CASSPQAGPTDTQYF. The CDR3 DNA sequence: TGTGCCAGCAGCCCTCAAGCGGGACCCACAGATACGCAGTATTTT. This chain uses TRBV7-2 with TRBJ2-3; 7 bases agree with TRBD2. With 5 bases clipped from V and 2 bases from J, the junction kept 7 bases outside the gene matches. Germline V lookup: CDR1 SGHTA, CDR2 FQGNSA. CDR3 size: 15 residues.

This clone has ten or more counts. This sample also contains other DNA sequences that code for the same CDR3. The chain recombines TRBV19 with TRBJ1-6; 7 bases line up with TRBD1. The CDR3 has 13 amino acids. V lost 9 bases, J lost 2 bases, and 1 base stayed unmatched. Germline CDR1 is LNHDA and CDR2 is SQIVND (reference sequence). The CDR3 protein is CASGTAYNSPLHF. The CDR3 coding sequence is TGTGCCAGCGGGACAGCCTATAATTCACCCCTCCACTTT. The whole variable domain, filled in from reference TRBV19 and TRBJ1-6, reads DGGITQSPKYLFRKEGQNVTLSCEQNLNHDAMYWYRQDPGQGLRLIYYSQIVNDFQKGDIAEGYSVSREKKESFPLTVTSAQKNPTAFYLCASGTAYNSPLHFGNGTRLTVT.

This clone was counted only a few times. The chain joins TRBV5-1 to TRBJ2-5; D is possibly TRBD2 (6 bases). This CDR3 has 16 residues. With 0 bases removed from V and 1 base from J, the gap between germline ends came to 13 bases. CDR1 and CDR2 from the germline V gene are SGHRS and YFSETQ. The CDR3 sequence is CASSLVGGGFQETQYF. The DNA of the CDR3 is TGCGCCAGCAGCTTGGTGGGGGGAGGATTCCAAGAGACCCAGTACTTC.

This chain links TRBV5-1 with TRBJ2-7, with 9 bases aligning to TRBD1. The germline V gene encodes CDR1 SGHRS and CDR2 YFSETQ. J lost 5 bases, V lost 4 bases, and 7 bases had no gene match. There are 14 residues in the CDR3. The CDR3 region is CASSLGTGRHEQYF. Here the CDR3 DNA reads TGCGCCAGCAGCCTCGGGACAGGGCGCCACGAGCAGTACTTC.

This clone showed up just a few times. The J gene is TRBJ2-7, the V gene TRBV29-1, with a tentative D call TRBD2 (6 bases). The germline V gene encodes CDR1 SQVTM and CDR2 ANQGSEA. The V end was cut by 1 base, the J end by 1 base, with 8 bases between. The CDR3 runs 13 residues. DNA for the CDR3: TGCAGCGTTGAAGGGAGCGGGTCCTACGAGCAGTACTTC. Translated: CSVEGSGSYEQYF.

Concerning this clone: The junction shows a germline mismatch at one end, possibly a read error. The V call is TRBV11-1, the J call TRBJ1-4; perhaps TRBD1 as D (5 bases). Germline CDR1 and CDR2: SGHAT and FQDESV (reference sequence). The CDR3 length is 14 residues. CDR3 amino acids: CASSATGTKEKLFF. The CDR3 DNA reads TGTGCCAGCAGCGCAACCGGGACTAAGGAAAAACTGTTTTTT.

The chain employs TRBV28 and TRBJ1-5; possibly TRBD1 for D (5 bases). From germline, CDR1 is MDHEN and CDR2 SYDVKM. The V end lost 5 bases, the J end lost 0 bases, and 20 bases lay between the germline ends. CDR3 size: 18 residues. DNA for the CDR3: TGTGCCAGCAGTATGCCCGGGGGTAGAGACATTAGCAATCAGCCCCAGCATTTT. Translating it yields CASSMPGGRDISNQPQHF.

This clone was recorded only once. The CDR3 region is CASSLQQDSYEQYF. In DNA form, the CDR3 reads TGTGCCAGCAGCTTACAACAGGACTCCTACGAGCAGTACTTC. The V call is TRBV7-6, the J call TRBJ2-7, with D maybe TRBD1 (5 bases). V was cut by 2 bases and J by 0 bases, with 8 bases left in between. There are 14 residues in the CDR3. The V gene's germline CDR1 is SGHVS and CDR2 FNYEAQ.

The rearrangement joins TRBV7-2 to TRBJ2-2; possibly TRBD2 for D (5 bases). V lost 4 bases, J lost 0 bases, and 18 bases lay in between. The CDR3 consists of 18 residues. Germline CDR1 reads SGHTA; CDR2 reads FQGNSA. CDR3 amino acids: CASSSPIGAAPNTGELFF. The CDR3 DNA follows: TGTGCCAGCAGCTCACCCATCGGAGCGGCACCGAACACCGGGGAGCTGTTTTTT.

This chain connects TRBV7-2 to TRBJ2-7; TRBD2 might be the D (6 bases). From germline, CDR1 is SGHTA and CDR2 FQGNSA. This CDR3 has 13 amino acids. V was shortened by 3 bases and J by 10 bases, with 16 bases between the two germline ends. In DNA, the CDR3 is TGTGCCAGCAGCTTGGCGGGGAACGGGCTCCAGTACTTC. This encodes CASSLAGNGLQYF.

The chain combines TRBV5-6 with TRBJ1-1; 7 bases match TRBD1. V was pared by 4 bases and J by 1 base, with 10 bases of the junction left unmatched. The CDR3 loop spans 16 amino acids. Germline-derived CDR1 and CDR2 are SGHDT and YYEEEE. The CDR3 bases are TGTGCCAGCAGCCCCCGAGGGGGCGCGGGGAACACTGAAGCTTTCTTT. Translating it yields CASSPRGGAGNTEAFF.

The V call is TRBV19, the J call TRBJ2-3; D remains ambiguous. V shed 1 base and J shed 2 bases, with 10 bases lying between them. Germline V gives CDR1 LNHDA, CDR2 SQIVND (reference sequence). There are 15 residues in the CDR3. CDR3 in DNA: TGTGCCAGTAGTATAGGCCCACGGGTCACAGATACGCAGTATTTT. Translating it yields CASSIGPRVTDTQYF.

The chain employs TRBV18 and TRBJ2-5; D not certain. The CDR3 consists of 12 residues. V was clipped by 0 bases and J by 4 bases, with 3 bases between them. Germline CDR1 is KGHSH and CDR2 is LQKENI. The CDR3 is CASSPPRETQYF. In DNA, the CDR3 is TGTGCCAGCTCACCACCTCGAGAGACCCAGTACTTC. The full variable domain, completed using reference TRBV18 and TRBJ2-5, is NAGVMQNPRHLVRRRGQEARLRCSPMKGHSHVYWYRQLPEEGLKFMVYLQKENIIDESGMPKERFSAEFPKEGPSILRIQQVVRGDSAAYFCASSPPRETQYFGPGTRLLVL.

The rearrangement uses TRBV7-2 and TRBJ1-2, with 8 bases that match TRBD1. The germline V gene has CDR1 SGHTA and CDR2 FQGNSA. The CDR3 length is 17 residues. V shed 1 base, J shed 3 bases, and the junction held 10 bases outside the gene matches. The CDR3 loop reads CASSLESGGATYYGYTF. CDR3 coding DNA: TGTGCCAGCAGCTTAGAATCAGGGGGCGCAACCTACTATGGCTACACCTTC.

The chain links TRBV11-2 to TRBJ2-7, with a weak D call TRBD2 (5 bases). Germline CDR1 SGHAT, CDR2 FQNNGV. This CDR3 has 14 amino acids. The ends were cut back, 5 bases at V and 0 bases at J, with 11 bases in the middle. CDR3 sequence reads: CASSRILASYEQYF. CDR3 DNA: TGTGCCAGCAGCCGAATCCTAGCCTCCTACGAGCAGTACTTC.

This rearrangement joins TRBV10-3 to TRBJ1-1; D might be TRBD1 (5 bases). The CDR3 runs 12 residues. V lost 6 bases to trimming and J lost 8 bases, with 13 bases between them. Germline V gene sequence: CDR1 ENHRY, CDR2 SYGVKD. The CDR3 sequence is CAIRARDSEAFF. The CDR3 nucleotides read TGTGCCATCAGGGCCAGGGATTCCGAAGCTTTCTTT.

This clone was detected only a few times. Here the CDR3 DNA reads TGTGCCAGCAGCCCGAATCCGGGACAGCAGGAAGCTTTCTTT. It encodes CASSPNPGQQEAFF. The J gene is TRBJ1-1, the V gene TRBV3-1 (or the pseudogene TRBV3-2); 7 bases are shared with TRBD1. The germline gives CDR1 LGHDT, CDR2 YNNKEL (reference sequence). The CDR3 has 14 amino acids. V lost 4 bases, J lost 8 bases, and 10 bases stayed unmatched.

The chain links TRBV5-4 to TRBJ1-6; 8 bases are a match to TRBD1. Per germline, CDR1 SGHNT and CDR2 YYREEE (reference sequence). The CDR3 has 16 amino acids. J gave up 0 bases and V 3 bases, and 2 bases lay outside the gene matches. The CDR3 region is CASSSQGASYNSPLHF. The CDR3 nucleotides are TGTGCCAGCAGCTCCCAGGGGGCCTCCTATAATTCACCCCTCCACTTT.